The text below deals with one T cell receptor beta chain. The sample is drawn from a study of blood T cell repertoires in COVID-19. Authors' methods: Estimation of nucleated cell counts was performed using reference gene primer amplification. The protocol was immunoSEQ multiplex PCR, while the TCRdb copy is restricted to in-frame clones and leaves out a portion. V, J and clone size derive from that table, while D and trimming were established from the DNA sequence. This table holds approximately 250,000 clones, more than 75% found once. The CDR3 has 16 residues. V dropped 2 bases and J dropped 5; count of bases not matched to a gene: 11. Per the germline V gene, CDR1 is LNHDA and CDR2 is SQIVND (reference sequence).

This TCR was sampled from a man aged 35-49 years with active or convalescent COVID-19. Material: peripheral blood. The chain recombines TRBV19 with TRBJ2-5, with TRBD1 identical over 7 bases. In nucleotides, the CDR3 is TGTGCCAGTAGTATATTAGGGCAGACAGGGATGGAGACCCAGTACTTC. This gives the protein CASSILGQTGMETQYF.